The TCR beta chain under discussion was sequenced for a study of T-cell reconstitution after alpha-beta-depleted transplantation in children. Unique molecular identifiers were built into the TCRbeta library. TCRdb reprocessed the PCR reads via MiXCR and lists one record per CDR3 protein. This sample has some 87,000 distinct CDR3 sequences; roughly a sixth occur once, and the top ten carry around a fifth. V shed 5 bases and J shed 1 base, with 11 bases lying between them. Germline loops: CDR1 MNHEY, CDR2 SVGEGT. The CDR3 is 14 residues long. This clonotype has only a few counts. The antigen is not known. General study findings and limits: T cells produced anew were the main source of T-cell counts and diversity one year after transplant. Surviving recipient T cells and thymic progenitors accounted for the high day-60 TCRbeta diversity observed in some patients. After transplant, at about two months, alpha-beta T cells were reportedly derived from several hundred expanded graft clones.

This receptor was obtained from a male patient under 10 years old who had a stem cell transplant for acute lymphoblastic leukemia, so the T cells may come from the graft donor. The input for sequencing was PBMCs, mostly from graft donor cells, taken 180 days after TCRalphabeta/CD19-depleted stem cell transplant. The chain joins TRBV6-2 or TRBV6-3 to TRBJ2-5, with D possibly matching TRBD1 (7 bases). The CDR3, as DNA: TGTGCCAGCAGTGCGGGACAGCTCCAAGAGACCCAGTACTTC. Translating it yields CASSAGQLQETQYF.